The rows below give T cell receptor beta chains drawn from one sample of a study of immune evolution from preneoplasia to lung adenocarcinoma. The table came from immunoSEQ multiplex PCR; TCRdb's copy has only in-frame clones and leaves some out. This table has tens of thousands of clones, approximately 79% appearing once. The source material was FFPE invasive lung adenocarcinoma tissue. These receptors originate from a person between 55 and 69 years old with lung adenocarcinoma. The CDR3 runs from the conserved cysteine through the conserved F or W. The D gene is left open where the match is weak. Clone size, where shown, is once, few, many, or a class for clones that have expanded.

CDR3 length,clone size,D gene,V gene,J gene,CDR3 DNA,CDR3 protein
18,once,NA,TRBV11-3,TRBJ2-1,TGTGCCAGCAGCCCGGGTAGGGTTGGTCTAGACTCCTACAATGAGCAGTTCTTC,CASSPGRVGLDSYNEQFF
15,few,TRBD2,TRBV5-1,TRBJ2-3,TGCGCCAGCAGCTTTAGCGGGGCTAGCACAGATACGCAGTATTTT,CASSFSGASTDTQYF
14,once,NA,TRBV5-6,TRBJ1-2,TGTGCCAGCAGCTTTTCCTCAGGGATCCGCGGCTACACCTTC,CASSFSSGIRGYTF
12,NA,NA,TRBV2,TRBJ1-4,TGTGCCAGCACCGGGGTTGCTGAAAAACTGTTTTTT,CASTGVAEKLFF
13,NA,NA,TRBV5-5,TRBJ1-1,TGTGCCAGCAGCTTTGGGGATGGGGCTGAAGCTTTCTTT,CASSFGDGAEAFF
15,NA,NA,TRBV11-2,TRBJ2-7,TGTGCCAGCAGCAAAAGCCAAATTGGATCGTACGAGCAGTACTTC,CASSKSQIGSYEQYF
13,NA,NA,TRBV9,TRBJ2-7,TGTGCCAGCAGTGACACAGGGAGTCAGGAGCAGTACTTC,CASSDTGSQEQYF
19,few,TRBD2,TRBV28,TRBJ2-2,TGTGCCAGCAGTTTAATAGGAGCGGGAGGTCAACGTAGCACCGGGGAGCTGTTTTTT,CASSLIGAGGQRSTGELFF
15,NA,TRBD2,TRBV7-2,TRBJ2-7,TGTGCCAGCAGCTTAGATAGCGGGAGAGATTCAGAGCAGTACTTC,CASSLDSGRDSEQYF
14,NA,NA,TRBV6-1,TRBJ2-2,TGTGCCAGCAGTGAATCGACCATCACCGGGGAGCTGTTTTTT,CASSESTITGELFF
14,NA,TRBD1,TRBV28,TRBJ2-7,TGTGCCAGCAGTCGTCGGGACAGGCACTACGAGCAGTACTTC,CASSRRDRHYEQYF
14,NA,NA,TRBV7-2,TRBJ2-5,TGTGCCGGCAGCTTTTCCGGGGGCCAAGAGACCCAGTACTTC,CAGSFSGGQETQYF
15,NA,TRBD2,TRBV7-2,TRBJ2-1,TGTGCCAGCAGCTTAGTTAGCGGGAGTGCAGATGAGCAGTTCTTC,CASSLVSGSADEQFF
15,NA,NA,TRBV2,TRBJ1-2,TGTGCCAGCAGTGATGTCGACGGGCGCAGGGATGGCTACACCTTC,CASSDVDGRRDGYTF
14,NA,NA,TRBV30,TRBJ2-1,TGTGCCTGGAGGGGGAGCACAGAGTACAATGAGCAGTTCTTC,CAWRGSTEYNEQFF
12,NA,TRBD1,TRBV29-1,TRBJ1-2,TGCAGCGTTAAGGGGGCTCAGTGGGGCTACACCTTC,CSVKGAQWGYTF
14,few,NA,TRBV5-1,TRBJ2-7,TGCGCCAGCAGCTTGGTAACGGGAAGCGACGAGCAGTACTTC,CASSLVTGSDEQYF
13,NA,NA,TRBV27,TRBJ1-5,TGTGCCAGCAGGCCTCGGGGGGGCCAGCCCCAGCATTTT,CASRPRGGQPQHF
15,NA,NA,TRBV5-1,TRBJ2-7,TGCGCCAGCAGCTTACAGGGCAGGGGGGAAGACGAGCAGTACTTC,CASSLQGRGEDEQYF
15,NA,TRBD1,TRBV4-2,TRBJ2-1,TGTGCCAGCAGCCCCGGACAGGGACCCTACAATGAGCAGTTCTTC,CASSPGQGPYNEQFF
13,NA,NA,TRBV7-2,TRBJ2-7,TGTGCCAGCAGCTTAGAGTCTGCCTACGAGCAGTACTTC,CASSLESAYEQYF
15,NA,NA,TRBV18,TRBJ2-6,TGTGCCAGCTCACCAGGGTTGGCTGGGGCCAACGTCCTGACTTTC,CASSPGLAGANVLTF
16,NA,TRBD2,TRBV9,TRBJ2-1,TGTGCCAGCAGCGTATCCGGGACTAGAGTTTACAATGAGCAGTTCTTC,CASSVSGTRVYNEQFF
15,NA,TRBD2,TRBV6-1,TRBJ2-3,TGTGCCAGCACCCGGACTAGCGGACACACAGATACGCAGTATTTT,CASTRTSGHTDTQYF
13,NA,NA,TRBV7-3,TRBJ2-2,TGTGCCAGCAGCTTAACTGACACCGGGGAGCTGTTTTTT,CASSLTDTGELFF
15,NA,TRBD2,TRBV28,TRBJ2-5,TGTGCCAGCAGTTTATTAGCGGGAAGAAAAGAGACCCAGTACTTC,CASSLLAGRKETQYF
13,NA,NA,TRBV7-8,TRBJ1-1,TGTGCCAGCAGCTCGACTTTAAACACTGAAGCTTTCTTT,CASSSTLNTEAFF
12,NA,NA,TRBV9,TRBJ2-2,TGTGCCAGCAGCTTCACGGGAGGGGAGCTGTTTTTT,CASSFTGGELFF
13,NA,NA,TRBV5-4,TRBJ2-5,TGTGCCAGCAGACCCCAAACCAGGGAGACCCAGTACTTC,CASRPQTRETQYF
15,NA,NA,TRBV7-6,TRBJ2-3,TGTGCCAGCAGCTTAAATACGGGAGCAGTAGATACGCAGTATTTT,CASSLNTGAVDTQYF
14,NA,NA,TRBV4-1,TRBJ2-7,TGCGCCAGCAGCCAAGGGACAGTCGGTTACGAGCAGTACTTC,CASSQGTVGYEQYF
14,few,NA,TRBV18,TRBJ1-1,TGTGCCAGCTCACCTTCGGGGGCGCGGAGTGAAGCTTTCTTT,CASSPSGARSEAFF
14,NA,NA,TRBV11-2,TRBJ1-4,TGTGCCAGCAGCATACAGGCAACTAATGAAAAACTGTTTTTT,CASSIQATNEKLFF
17,NA,TRBD1,TRBV4-2,TRBJ2-3,TGTGCCAGCAGCCACGCGGCAGGGGGCGCCGAGACAGATACGCAGTATTTT,CASSHAAGGAETDTQYF
18,NA,TRBD2,TRBV11-2,TRBJ2-3,TGTGCCAGCAGCTTAGAGGTCGGGTCTAGCGGGACCACAGATACGCAGTATTTT,CASSLEVGSSGTTDTQYF
14,NA,NA,TRBV19,TRBJ2-3,TGTGCCAGTAGCTACGAGGGTTACACCGATACGCAGTATTTT,CASSYEGYTDTQYF
14,NA,TRBD2,TRBV6-5,TRBJ2-2,TGTGCCAGTCGTCGGCGGGAGAGGACCGGGGAGCTGTTTTTT,CASRRRERTGELFF
14,NA,NA,TRBV7-9,TRBJ2-3,TGTGCCAGCAGTCGAGGGGTCGGCGGGGATACGCAGTATTTT,CASSRGVGGDTQYF